The next 25 T cell receptor beta chains were all read from a single sample in a study of blood T cells in healthy people across ages. A J-beta primer mix and a sample-barcoded 5' primer were used in a second PCR of roughly 6 to 11 cycles. Each CDR3 protein is one row after TCRdb ran MiXCR on the 5' RACE reads. The profile shows over 750,000 distinct CDR3 sequences, 20% to 25% of them singletons. The sample was also linked to a second study, of T cells of mothers and their children.

The sequencing sample was made of blood. The source of these receptors is a boy aged 5-17 years in good health.

This chain connects TRBV7-9 to TRBJ1-4; 10 bases are shared with TRBD1. The trim removed 8 bases at V and 8 bases at J, leaving 5 bases unmatched. This CDR3 has 13 amino acids. Germline-derived CDR1 and CDR2 are SEHNR and FQNEAQ (reference sequence). As DNA, the CDR3 is TGTGCCAGCCGCGGACAGGGGGACGAAAAACTGTTTTTT. Amino acids: CASRGQGDEKLFF.

The sample holds a few counts of this clonotype. Germline is not matched at one junction end, which may reflect a read error. The chain uses TRBV29-1 and TRBJ2-5, with D possibly matching TRBD1 (5 bases). This CDR3 has 13 residues. CDR1 and CDR2 (germline): SQVTM, ANQGSEA. The DNA of the CDR3 is TGCAGCGCTGAAGATCGTGGTTTAGGGGACCAGTACTTC. Protein product: CSAEDRGLGDQYF.

This clonotype has more than one count but fewer than ten. The V and J genes are TRBV7-3 and TRBJ2-3, with a weak D call TRBD1 (5 bases). The CDR3 loop spans 13 amino acids. Between the trimmed V and J ends, which lost 2 bases and 6 bases, there was a span of 9 bases. Germline V gives CDR1 SGHTA, CDR2 FQGTGA. The CDR3 here is CASSLPGQDTQYF. In nucleotides, the CDR3 is TGTGCCAGCAGCTTACCAGGGCAGGATACGCAGTATTTT.

This clonotype was seen more than once but under ten times. The V and J genes are TRBV20-1 and TRBJ1-1; D remains unclear. The germline V gene encodes CDR1 DFQATT and CDR2 SNEGSKA (reference sequence). Trimming took off 0 bases at V and 8 bases at J, with 10 bases between the two ends. CDR3 size: 12 residues. CDR3 sequence: CSARDRETEAFF. CDR3 DNA: TGCAGTGCTAGAGATAGAGAGACAGAAGCTTTCTTT.

The chain recombines TRBV5-1 with TRBJ2-5; the D gene is possibly TRBD2 (5 bases). The J call is in doubt because the DNA end fits TRBJ2-7 better. This CDR3 is built from 16 residues. The germline V gene has CDR1 SGHRS and CDR2 YFSETQ. CDR3 sequence reads: CASSFGSSGISYEQYF. The CDR3 region has the DNA TGCGCCAGCAGCTTCGGTTCCAGCGGTATCTCCTACGAGCAGTACTTC.

This clonotype was seen more than once but under ten times. This chain uses TRBV12-3 or TRBV12-4 with TRBJ1-4; D is possibly TRBD1 (6 bases). The CDR3 extends over 15 amino acids. Trimming took 1 base from V and 7 from J, leaving 13 bases between them. DNA for the CDR3: TGTGCCAGCAGTTTAGATACAGGGTTCGGTGAAAAACTGTTTTTT. This codes for CASSLDTGFGEKLFF.

The rearrangement links TRBV7-9 to TRBJ2-7, with TRBD2 as a possible D gene (5 bases). The CDR3 runs to 13 residues. Per the germline V gene, CDR1 is SEHNR and CDR2 is FQNEAQ (reference sequence). Trimming cost V 8 bases and J 0 bases, with 11 bases left between them. The CDR3 region has the DNA TGTGCCAGCTCCCCGGACTTCTCCTACGAGCAGTACTTC. Encoded protein: CASSPDFSYEQYF.

This clonotype showed up just a few times. The chain is built from TRBV3-1 and TRBJ2-7; TRBD1 is a possible D gene (6 bases). This CDR3 is 16 amino acids long. Looked up from germline, CDR1 is LGHDT and CDR2 is YNNKEL (reference sequence). Trimming pared 1 base from V and 2 bases from J, leaving 15 bases between. CDR3 region: CASSQGLVGDTYEQYF. The CDR3 bases are TGTGCCAGCAGCCAAGGATTGGTGGGGGACACCTACGAGCAGTACTTC.

This clonotype was detected a few times. An end of the junction does not agree with germline; a read error may underlie this. J is TRBJ1-6 and V is TRBV11-2; 9 bases are a match to TRBD1. This CDR3 contains 15 residues. CDR1 and CDR2 (germline): SGHAT, FQNNGV. The CDR3 DNA is TGTGCTAGCAGCCGCCCGACAGGGGGTAGTGCACCCCTCCACTTT. This codes for CASSRPTGGSAPLHF.

The rearrangement links TRBV5-1 to TRBJ2-7, with D perhaps given as TRBD1 or TRBD2 (5 bases each). This CDR3 spans 15 amino acids. Trimming removed 0 bases from V and 1 base from J, with 11 bases in between. Per germline, CDR1 SGHRS and CDR2 YFSETQ. CDR3 residues: CASSLAGWGSYEQYF. CDR3 sequence (DNA): TGCGCCAGCAGCTTGGCCGGATGGGGGTCCTACGAGCAGTACTTC.

This clonotype was seen a handful of times. The chain links TRBV10-3 to TRBJ2-7; D is undetermined. The CDR3 is made up of 11 amino acids. V was clipped by 6 bases and J by 3 bases, with 6 bases between them. The V gene's germline CDR1 is ENHRY and CDR2 SYGVKD. The CDR3 spells CAIRDGYEQYF. For the CDR3, the DNA is TGTGCCATCAGGGACGGCTACGAGCAGTACTTC.

The V gene is TRBV29-1, the J gene TRBJ2-7; TRBD1 might be the D (6 bases). With 0 bases removed from V and 3 bases from J, the gap between germline ends came to 15 bases. CDR1 and CDR2 (germline): SQVTM, ANQGSEA. The CDR3 spans 15 residues. The CDR3 loop reads CSVEDLGGQSYEQYF. CDR3 bases: TGCAGCGTTGAAGATCTCGGAGGACAGAGCTACGAGCAGTACTTC.

This clonotype was counted a few times. V and J are TRBV4-2 and TRBJ2-5; TRBD1 agrees at 7 bases. The CDR3 covers 16 residues. Trimming at V came to 1 base and at J to 3 bases, leaving 8 bases not matched to a gene. Per the germline V gene, CDR1 is LGHNA and CDR2 is YNFKEQ. The CDR3 bases are TGTGCCAGCAGCCAAGGAGCTAGAGGGGGCGAAGAGACCCAGTACTTC. This encodes CASSQGARGGEETQYF.

J is TRBJ2-2 and V is TRBV12-3 or TRBV12-4; D not resolved. This CDR3 has 11 residues. Trimming took 5 bases from V and 11 from J, leaving 9 bases between them. Here the CDR3 DNA reads TGTGCCAGCAGTCTAACGAGCGAGCTGTTTTTT. It is translated as CASSLTSELFF.

The chain recombines TRBV7-2 with TRBJ2-7; TRBD1 agrees at 11 bases. V lost 4 bases, J lost 3 bases, and 11 bases stayed unmatched. There are 17 residues in the CDR3. Per the germline V gene, CDR1 is SGHTA and CDR2 is FQGNSA. CDR3 sequence reads: CASSSRGGQGAIYEQYF. In DNA, the CDR3 is TGTGCCAGCAGCTCTAGGGGCGGACAGGGGGCGATCTACGAGCAGTACTTC.

This chain links TRBV12-3 or TRBV12-4 with TRBJ2-3, with 8 bases aligning to TRBD2. This CDR3 is built from 15 residues. The J segment lost 6 bases and the V segment lost 6 bases, leaving 11 bases of the junction unmatched. In DNA form, the CDR3 reads TGTGCCAGCAGATCCGGGACTAGGCCTCCCGATACGCAGTATTTT. Protein sequence: CASRSGTRPPDTQYF.

The V and J genes are TRBV7-9 and TRBJ2-7; unclear D gene. V was cut by 3 bases and J by 5 bases, with 11 bases left in between. The CDR3 consists of 13 residues. Looked up from germline, CDR1 is SEHNR and CDR2 is FQNEAQ (reference sequence). The CDR3 here is CASSLVGSHEQYF. CDR3 sequence (DNA): TGTGCCAGCAGCTTGGTGGGATCCCACGAGCAGTACTTC.

This clonotype was seen a handful of times. The CDR3 spells CSATGSPTDTQYF. The DNA for the CDR3 is TGCAGTGCTACTGGCAGCCCCACAGATACGCAGTATTTT. The chain combines TRBV20-1 with TRBJ2-3; D ambiguous. The V end was cut by 4 bases, the J end by 2 bases, with 10 bases between. The CDR3 covers 13 residues. Germline-derived CDR1 and CDR2 are DFQATT and SNEGSKA (reference sequence).

J is TRBJ2-5 and V is TRBV7-9, with 8 bases lining up with TRBD2. J was trimmed by 5 bases and V by 2 bases; bases with no gene match: 7. Per germline, CDR1 SEHNR and CDR2 FQNEAQ (reference sequence). The CDR3 spans 15 residues. In nucleotides, the CDR3 is TGTGCCAGCAGCTTAAGCGGGAGTCGGGGCGAGACCCAGTACTTC. It codes for CASSLSGSRGETQYF.

This clonotype was seen more than once but under ten times. V is TRBV5-1 and J is TRBJ1-4; perhaps TRBD1 as D (5 bases). Germline V CDR1 and CDR2: SGHRS, YFSETQ. The CDR3 has 17 amino acids. With 0 bases removed from V and 0 bases from J, the gap between germline ends came to 12 bases. The CDR3 bases are TGCGCCAGCAGCTTGGGACGGACACTTGCAACTAATGAAAAACTGTTTTTT. It is translated as CASSLGRTLATNEKLFF.

The chain couples TRBV10-3 to TRBJ2-3; D not certain. Trimming shortened V by 4 bases and J by 5 bases, and 4 bases separated the two germline ends. The CDR3 is made up of 11 amino acids. Germline values: CDR1 ENHRY, CDR2 SYGVKD. The CDR3 protein is CAISVRDTQYF. CDR3 in DNA: TGTGCCATCAGTGTGAGAGATACGCAGTATTTT.

The chain is built from TRBV6-1 and TRBJ1-1; TRBD1 is a possible D gene (5 bases). The V gene lost 2 bases and the J gene lost 1 base, with 11 bases spanning the gap. The CDR3 loop spans 15 amino acids. Germline V gene data show CDR1 as MNHNS and CDR2 as SASEGT. The CDR3 DNA is TGTGCCAGCAGTGAATACCAGGGAACGAACACTGAAGCTTTCTTT. It yields the protein CASSEYQGTNTEAFF.

CDR3 residues: CASSLVDYAAEQYF. DNA for the CDR3: TGTGCCAGCAGCTTGGTAGACTACGCAGCAGAGCAGTACTTC. The chain uses TRBV5-8 and TRBJ2-5, with TRBD2 as a possible D gene (5 bases). The CDR3 consists of 14 residues. The germline CDR1 and CDR2 sequences are SGHTS and YDEGEE. V gave up 0 bases and J gave up 11 bases, with 17 bases separating them. Complete variable domain (other parts from reference TRBV5-8 and TRBJ2-5): EAGVTQSPTHLIKTRGQQATLRCSPISGHTSVYWYQQALGLGLQFLLWYDEGEERNRGNFPPRFSGRQFPNYSSELNVNALELEDSALYLCASSLVDYAAEQYFGPGTRLLVL.

The chain uses TRBV12-3 or TRBV12-4 and TRBJ2-7, with a possible D match to TRBD1 (6 bases). This CDR3 has 14 amino acids. Between the trimmed V and J ends, which lost 3 bases and 3 bases, there was a span of 12 bases. CDR3 DNA sequence: TGTGCCAGCAGTTTGGGTAAGGGGGACTACGAGCAGTACTTC. It codes for CASSLGKGDYEQYF.

The V and J genes are TRBV4-2 and TRBJ2-2; 7 bases are shared with TRBD2. The CDR3 has 15 residues. Germline CDR1 and CDR2: LGHNA and YNFKEQ. V was pared by 0 bases and J by 6 bases, with 4 bases of the junction left unmatched. The CDR3 region is CASSQESGDAGELFF. The CDR3 DNA follows: TGTGCCAGCAGCCAAGAAAGCGGGGACGCCGGGGAGCTGTTTTTT.